The text below deals with one T cell receptor beta chain. Per the original data handling: Nucleated cell counts were estimated from reference gene primer amplification. Assay: immunoSEQ multiplex PCR; the TCRdb copy retains only in-frame clones and omits some. The DNA was the basis for D and trimming; V, J and clone size are from that table. This table holds around 250,000 clones, roughly 82% found once. These data belong to a study of blood T cell repertoires in COVID-19. The overall study: Acute-phase and convalescent COVID-19 samples originated in the United States, Italy and Spain. T cells, B-cell-depleted T cells, or PBMCs provided the cDNA or gDNA that served as material.

The CDR3 sequence is 11 residues long. V lost 6 bases and J lost 15; bases outside the gene matches: 8. The sequence was collected from a man older than 75 with acute or convalescent COVID-19. The sample was peripheral blood. This rearrangement joins TRBV12-3 or TRBV12-4 to TRBJ1-5; 7 nucleotides line up with TRBD1. CDR3 nucleotide sequence: TGTGCCAGCAGCACAGGGGACCCTTTGCATTTT. Translation: CASSTGDPLHF.